Below are 11 T cell receptor beta chains sequenced from a single sample in a study of beta chain features in type 1 diabetes. All of the isolated RNA was reverse transcribed, so expressed TCRB transcripts were sequenced. The data were produced by immunoSEQ multiplex PCR, yet TCRdb's version contains in-frame clones alone and is incomplete. The sample shows 200,000 to 300,000 clones, about a tenth of them seen only once. General study results and limits: For Type 1 diabetes patients, all four CD4+ subsets carried TCRB CDR3s that were moderately but significantly shorter.

For these TCRs, the target antigens are not known. The sample was naive CD4+ T cells from blood. Source of these receptors: a man under 40 with type 1 diabetes.

This clone was seen only a few times. Additional DNA sequences in this sample encode the identical CDR3. The chain has TRBV9 and TRBJ1-1, with TRBD1 matching 8 bases. Losses at the gene ends were 4 bases for V and 2 bases for J; bases not matched to a gene: 4. Germline CDR1 is SGDLS and CDR2 is YYNGEE. The CDR3 spans 14 residues. CDR3 nucleotides: TGTGCCAGCAGCCCCACAGGGGGTAACACTGAAGCTTTCTTT. Its translation: CASSPTGGNTEAFF.

The chain recombines TRBV7-9 with TRBJ2-3; TRBD2 agrees at 8 bases. There are 17 residues in the CDR3. CDR1 and CDR2 from the germline V gene are SEHNR and FQNEAQ (reference sequence). Losses at the gene ends were 0 bases for V and 2 bases for J; bases not matched to a gene: 7. CDR3 nucleotides: TGTGCCAGCAGCTTAGCGAAAACGGGGGGGCCCACAGATACGCAGTATTTT. Translation: CASSLAKTGGPTDTQYF.

Concerning this clone: A junction end diverges from the germline sequence, so it may reflect a read error. V usage is TRBV7-7 and J usage is TRBJ2-2; 11 nucleotides line up with TRBD2. Germline V gives CDR1 SSHAT, CDR2 FNYEAQ (reference sequence). This CDR3 contains 17 residues. The DNA of the CDR3 is TGTGCTAGCAGCCCCTCTAGCGGGGGGCCCACCGGCGGGGAGCTGTTTTTT. It is translated as CASSPSSGGPTGGELFF.

The rearrangement links TRBV5-4 to TRBJ2-4; 10 bases fit TRBD1. V shed 9 bases, J shed 11 bases, and the junction held 8 bases outside the gene matches. The CDR3 is 12 residues long. Germline CDR1 SGHNT, CDR2 YYREEE (reference sequence). CDR3 region: CATQRGQGLQYF. CDR3 nucleotide sequence: TGTGCCACCCAACGGGGACAGGGGCTTCAGTACTTC.

This clone was seen only a few times. CDR3 nucleotide sequence: TGTGCCAGCATTGGCCGGGGGGGATTTAACAATGAGCAGTTCTTC. As protein: CASIGRGGFNNEQFF. The V gene is TRBV5-4, the J gene TRBJ2-1; TRBD2 agrees at 8 bases. V lost 6 bases, J lost 5 bases, and 10 bases stayed unmatched. Germline CDR1 SGHNT, CDR2 YYREEE (reference sequence). The CDR3 consists of 15 residues.

V gene TRBV19 combines with J gene TRBJ2-5, with unresolved D. The V end lost 3 bases, the J end lost 4 bases, and 6 bases lay between the germline ends. The CDR3 is 12 amino acids. CDR1 is LNHDA and CDR2 is SQIVND in the germline V gene (reference sequence). This CDR3 reads CASSILGETQYF. CDR3 in DNA: TGTGCCAGTAGTATCCTCGGAGAGACCCAGTACTTC.

The sample holds a few counts of this clone. The genes are TRBV4-2 and TRBJ2-1; 12 nucleotides agree with TRBD2. The CDR3 covers 15 residues. Per germline, CDR1 LGHNA and CDR2 YNFKEQ. J was trimmed by 8 bases and V by 0 bases; bases with no gene match: 2. Written as DNA, the CDR3 is TGTGCCAGCAGCCAAGAACTAGCGGGGGGTTATGAGCAGTTCTTC. This gives the protein CASSQELAGGYEQFF.

As for this clone: The sample carries other DNA sequences with the same CDR3. The chain couples TRBV18 to TRBJ1-5; 11 bases map to TRBD1. V was clipped by 3 bases and J by 4 bases; unmatched bases: 2. The CDR3 covers 15 residues. Germline V lookup: CDR1 KGHSH, CDR2 LQKENI. The CDR3 is CASSPGTGGNQPQHF. CDR3 DNA: TGTGCCAGCTCACCCGGGACAGGGGGGAATCAGCCCCAGCATTTT.

This clone showed up just a few times. V usage is TRBV7-9 and J usage is TRBJ1-6; the D is unclear. V gave up 8 bases and J gave up 8 bases, with 4 bases separating them. CDR3 length equals 10 residues. CDR1 is SEHNR, CDR2 FQNEAQ, per germline (reference sequence). The CDR3 spells CASGDSPLHF. CDR3 nucleotides: TGTGCCAGCGGAGATTCACCCCTCCACTTT.

The rearrangement joins TRBV6-6 to TRBJ2-1; a possible D gene is TRBD1 (6 bases). The CDR3 is 12 residues long. V was pared by 5 bases and J by 9 bases, with 11 bases between. Germline V gene data show CDR1 as MNHNY and CDR2 as SVGAGI (reference sequence). CDR3 bases: TGTGCCAGCAGTGTACAGGGATTTGAGCAGTTCTTC. This sequence encodes CASSVQGFEQFF.

This rearrangement joins TRBV5-4 to TRBJ2-2; 10 bases fit TRBD1. V lost 4 bases, J lost 5 bases, and 8 bases stayed unmatched. Germline V CDR1 and CDR2: SGHNT, YYREEE (reference sequence). This CDR3 region has 16 residues. The CDR3 nucleotides are TGTGCCAGCAGCCCCAGACAGGGGGCGTATACCGGGGAGCTGTTTTTT. This encodes CASSPRQGAYTGELFF.